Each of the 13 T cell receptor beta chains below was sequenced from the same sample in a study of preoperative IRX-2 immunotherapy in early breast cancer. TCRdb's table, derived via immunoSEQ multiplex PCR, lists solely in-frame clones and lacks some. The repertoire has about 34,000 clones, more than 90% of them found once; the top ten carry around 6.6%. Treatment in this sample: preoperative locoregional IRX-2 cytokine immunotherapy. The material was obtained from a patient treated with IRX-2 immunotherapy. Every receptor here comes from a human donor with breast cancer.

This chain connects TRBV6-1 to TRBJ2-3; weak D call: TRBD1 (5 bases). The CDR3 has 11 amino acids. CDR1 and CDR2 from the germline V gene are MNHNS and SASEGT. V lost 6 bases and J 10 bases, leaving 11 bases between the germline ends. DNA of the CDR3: TGTGCCAGCAGAGAACAGGTTCCGCAGTATTTT. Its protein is CASREQVPQYF.

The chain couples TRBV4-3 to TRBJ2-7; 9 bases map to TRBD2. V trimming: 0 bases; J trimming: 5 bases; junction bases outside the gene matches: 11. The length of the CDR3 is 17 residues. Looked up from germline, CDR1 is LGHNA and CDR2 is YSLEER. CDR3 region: CASSQDRSGRMKNEQYF. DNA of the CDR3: TGCGCCAGCAGCCAAGATCGGAGCGGGAGGATGAAGAACGAGCAGTACTTC.

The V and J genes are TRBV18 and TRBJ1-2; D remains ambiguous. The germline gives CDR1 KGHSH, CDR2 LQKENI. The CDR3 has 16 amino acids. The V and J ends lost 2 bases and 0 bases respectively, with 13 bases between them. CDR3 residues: CASSPGFTASNYGYTF. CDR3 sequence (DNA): TGTGCCAGCTCACCAGGTTTTACAGCCTCTAACTATGGCTACACCTTC.

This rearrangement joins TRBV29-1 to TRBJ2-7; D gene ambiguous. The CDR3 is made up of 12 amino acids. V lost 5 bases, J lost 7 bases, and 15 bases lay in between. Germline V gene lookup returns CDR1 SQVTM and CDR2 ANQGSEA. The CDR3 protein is CSVPEGPGEQYF. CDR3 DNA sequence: TGCAGCGTTCCCGAAGGACCCGGGGAGCAGTACTTC.

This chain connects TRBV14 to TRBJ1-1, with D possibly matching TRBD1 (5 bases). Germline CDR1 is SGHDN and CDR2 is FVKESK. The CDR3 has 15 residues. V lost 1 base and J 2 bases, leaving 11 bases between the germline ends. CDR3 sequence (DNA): TGTGCCAGCAGCCAAGTTGCAGGGTTAAACACTGAAGCTTTCTTT. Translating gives CASSQVAGLNTEAFF.

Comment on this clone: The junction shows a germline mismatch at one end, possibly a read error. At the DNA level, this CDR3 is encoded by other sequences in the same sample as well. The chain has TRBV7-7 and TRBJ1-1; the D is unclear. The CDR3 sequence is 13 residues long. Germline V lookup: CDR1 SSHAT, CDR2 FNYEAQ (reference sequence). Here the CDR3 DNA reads TGTGCTAGCAGCCCGAGCATGAACACTGAAGCTTTCTTT. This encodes CASSPSMNTEAFF. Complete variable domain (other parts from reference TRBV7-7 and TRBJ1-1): GAGVSQSPRYKVTKRGQDVTLRCDPISSHATLYWYQQALGQGPEFLTYFNYEAQPDKSGLPSDRFSAERPEGSISTLTIQRTEQRDSAMYRCASSPSMNTEAFFGQGTRLTVV.

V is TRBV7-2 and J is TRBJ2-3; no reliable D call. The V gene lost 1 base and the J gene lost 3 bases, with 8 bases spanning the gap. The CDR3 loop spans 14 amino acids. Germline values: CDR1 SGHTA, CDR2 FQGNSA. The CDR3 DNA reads TGTGCCAGCAGCTTAGATCTTCATACAGATACGCAGTATTTT. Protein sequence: CASSLDLHTDTQYF.

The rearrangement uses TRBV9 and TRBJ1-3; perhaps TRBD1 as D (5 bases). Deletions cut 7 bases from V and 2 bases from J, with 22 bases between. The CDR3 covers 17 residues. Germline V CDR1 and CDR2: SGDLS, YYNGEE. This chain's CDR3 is CASLHGPLGATGNTIYF. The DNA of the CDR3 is TGTGCCAGCCTCCACGGACCCCTTGGGGCTACTGGAAACACCATATATTTT.

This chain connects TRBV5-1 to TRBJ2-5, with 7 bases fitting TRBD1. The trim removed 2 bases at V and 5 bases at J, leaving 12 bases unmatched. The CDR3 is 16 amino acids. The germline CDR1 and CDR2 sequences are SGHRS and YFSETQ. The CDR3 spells CASSLQRDRSSETQYF. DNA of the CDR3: TGCGCCAGCAGCTTACAACGGGACAGAAGTAGTGAGACCCAGTACTTC.

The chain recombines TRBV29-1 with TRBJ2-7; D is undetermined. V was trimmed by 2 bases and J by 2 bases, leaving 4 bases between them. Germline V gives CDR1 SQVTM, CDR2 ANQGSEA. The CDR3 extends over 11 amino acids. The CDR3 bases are TGCAGCGTTGAACAAGCCTACGAGCAGTACTTC. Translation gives CSVEQAYEQYF.

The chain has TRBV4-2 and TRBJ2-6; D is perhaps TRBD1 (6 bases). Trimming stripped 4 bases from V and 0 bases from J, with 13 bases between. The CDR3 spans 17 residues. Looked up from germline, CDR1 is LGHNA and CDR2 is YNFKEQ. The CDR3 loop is CASSLRTVSSGANVLTF. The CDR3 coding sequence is TGTGCCAGCAGCCTTCGGACAGTTAGCTCTGGGGCCAACGTCCTGACTTTC.

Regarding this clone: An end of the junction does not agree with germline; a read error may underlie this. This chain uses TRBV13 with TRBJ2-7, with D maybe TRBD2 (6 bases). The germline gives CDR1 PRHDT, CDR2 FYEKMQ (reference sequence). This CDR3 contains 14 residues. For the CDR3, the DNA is TGTGCCAGCAGCTTAGTGGGACGGGAGCCCCCTCCGATCTTC. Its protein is CASSLVGREPPPIF. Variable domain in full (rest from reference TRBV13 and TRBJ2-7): AAGVIQSPRHLIKEKRETATLKCYPIPRHDTVYWYQQGPGQDPQFLISFYEKMQSDKGSIPDRFSAQQFSDYHSELNMSSLELGDSALYFCASSLVGREPPPIFGPGTRLTVT.

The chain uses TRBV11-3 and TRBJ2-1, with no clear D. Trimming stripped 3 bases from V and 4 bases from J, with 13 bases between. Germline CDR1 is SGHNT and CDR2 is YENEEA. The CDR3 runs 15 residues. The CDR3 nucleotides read TGTGCCAGCAGCTTTTCTCAAGGACCATACAATGAGCAGTTCTTC. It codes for CASSFSQGPYNEQFF. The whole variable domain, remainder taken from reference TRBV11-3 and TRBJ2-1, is EAGVVQSPRYKIIEKKQPVAFWCNPISGHNTLYWYLQNLGQGPELLIRYENEEAVDDSQLPKDRFSAERLKGVDSTLKIQPAELGDSAVYLCASSFSQGPYNEQFFGPGTRLTVL.